The clone carrying this TCR beta chain was observed once. These data are taken from a study of T cell changes during pregnancy in multiple sclerosis. The table came from immunoSEQ multiplex PCR; TCRdb's copy has only in-frame clones and leaves some out. The table shows fewer than 55,000 clones, with around 92% occurring only once. Sequences were derived from peripheral blood, sampled after pregnancy. This sequence was found in a female donor with multiple sclerosis, enrolled in a pregnancy study.

CDR3 in DNA: TGTGCCAGCAGGATACAGGGACCCTACAATGAGCAGTTCTTC. It specifies CASRIQGPYNEQFF. V usage is TRBV11-1 and J usage is TRBJ2-1; possibly TRBD1 for D (6 bases). The length of the CDR3 is 14 residues. Trimming stripped 6 bases from V and 2 bases from J, with 11 bases between. CDR1 SGHAT and CDR2 FQDESV come from the germline V gene (reference sequence).